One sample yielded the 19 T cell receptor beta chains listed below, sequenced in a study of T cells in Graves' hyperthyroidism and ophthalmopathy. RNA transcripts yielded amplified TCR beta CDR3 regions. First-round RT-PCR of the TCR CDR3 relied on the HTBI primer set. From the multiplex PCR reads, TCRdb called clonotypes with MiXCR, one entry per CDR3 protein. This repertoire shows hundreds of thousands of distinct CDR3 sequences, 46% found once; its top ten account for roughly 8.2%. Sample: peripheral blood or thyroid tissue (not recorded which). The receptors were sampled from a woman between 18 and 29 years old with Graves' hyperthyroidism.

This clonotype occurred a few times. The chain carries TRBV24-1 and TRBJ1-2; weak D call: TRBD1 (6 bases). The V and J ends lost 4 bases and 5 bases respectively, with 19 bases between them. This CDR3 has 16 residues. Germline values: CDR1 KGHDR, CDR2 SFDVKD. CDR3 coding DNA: TGTGCCACCAGTGACCCGAAGCCGGGGGCGGATTATGGCTACACCTTC. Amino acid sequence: CATSDPKPGADYGYTF.

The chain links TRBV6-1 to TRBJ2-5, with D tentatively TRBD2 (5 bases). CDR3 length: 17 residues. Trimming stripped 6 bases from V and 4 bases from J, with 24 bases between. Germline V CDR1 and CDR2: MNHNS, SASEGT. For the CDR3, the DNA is TGTGCCAGCAGCTCCCGGCGGGCGCCGGTGGCTGCAGAGACCCAGTACTTC. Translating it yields CASSSRRAPVAAETQYF.

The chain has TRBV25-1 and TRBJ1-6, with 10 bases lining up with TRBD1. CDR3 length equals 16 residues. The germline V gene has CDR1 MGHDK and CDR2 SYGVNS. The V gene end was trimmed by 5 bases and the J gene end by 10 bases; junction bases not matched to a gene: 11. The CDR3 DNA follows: TGTGCCAGCAGTCAGAGACAGGACAGGGGGTGGTCACCCCTCCACTTT. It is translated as CASSQRQDRGWSPLHF.

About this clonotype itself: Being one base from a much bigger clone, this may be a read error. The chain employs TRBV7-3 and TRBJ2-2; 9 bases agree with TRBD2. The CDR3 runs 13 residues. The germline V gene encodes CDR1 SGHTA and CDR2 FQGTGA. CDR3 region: CASSSPSGTELYF. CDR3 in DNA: TGTGCCAGCAGCTCCCCTAGCGGGACCGAGCTGTATTTT.

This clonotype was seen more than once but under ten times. The CDR3 coding sequence is TGTGCCAGCACCAGGCCCTCTGGGGCCAACGTCCTGACTTTC. It codes for CASTRPSGANVLTF. This chain joins TRBV7-2 and TRBJ2-6; no clear D gene. Trimming cost V 7 bases and J 0 bases, with 7 bases left between them. This CDR3 spans 14 amino acids. The germline V gene encodes CDR1 SGHTA and CDR2 FQGNSA. The whole variable domain, remainder taken from reference TRBV7-2 and TRBJ2-6, is GAGVSQSPSNKVTEKGKDVELRCDPISGHTALYWYRQSLGQGLEFLIYFQGNSAPDKSGLPSDRFSAERTGGSVSTLTIQRTQQEDSAVYLCASTRPSGANVLTFGAGSRLTVL.

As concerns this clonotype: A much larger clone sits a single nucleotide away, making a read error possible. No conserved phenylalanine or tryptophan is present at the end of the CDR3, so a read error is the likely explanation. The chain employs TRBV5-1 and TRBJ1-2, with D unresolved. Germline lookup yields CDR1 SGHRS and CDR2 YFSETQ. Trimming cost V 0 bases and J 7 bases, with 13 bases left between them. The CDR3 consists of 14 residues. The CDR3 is CASSLVRGGRGYTC. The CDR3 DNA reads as TGCGCCAGCAGCTTGGTTCGAGGAGGCCGTGGCTACACCTGC.

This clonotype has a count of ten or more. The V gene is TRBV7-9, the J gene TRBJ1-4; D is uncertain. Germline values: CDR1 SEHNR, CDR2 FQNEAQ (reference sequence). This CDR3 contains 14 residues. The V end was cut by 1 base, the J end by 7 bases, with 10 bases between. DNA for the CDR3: TGTGCCAGCAGCTTAGGCGCCCTGGGTGAAAAACTGTTTTTT. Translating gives CASSLGALGEKLFF.

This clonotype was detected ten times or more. The CDR3 DNA sequence: TGCAGCGTCGGGCCCCCTCGGGAGACCCAGTACTTC. It translates to CSVGPPRETQYF. The chain recombines TRBV29-1 with TRBJ2-5, with D uncertain. This CDR3 region has 12 residues. With 6 bases removed from V and 5 bases from J, the gap between germline ends came to 13 bases. The germline gives CDR1 SQVTM, CDR2 ANQGSEA.

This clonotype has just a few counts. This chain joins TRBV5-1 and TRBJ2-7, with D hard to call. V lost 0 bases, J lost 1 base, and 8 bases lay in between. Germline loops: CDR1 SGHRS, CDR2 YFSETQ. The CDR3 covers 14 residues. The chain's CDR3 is CASSLAQFSYEQYF. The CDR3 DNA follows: TGCGCCAGCAGCTTGGCACAGTTTTCCTACGAGCAGTACTTC.

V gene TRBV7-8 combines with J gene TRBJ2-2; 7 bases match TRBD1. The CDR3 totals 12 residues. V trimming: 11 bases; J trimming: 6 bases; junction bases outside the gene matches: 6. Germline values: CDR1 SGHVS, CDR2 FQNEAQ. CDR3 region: CAGRQGPGELFF. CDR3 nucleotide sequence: TGTGCCGGAAGACAGGGTCCCGGGGAGCTGTTTTTT.

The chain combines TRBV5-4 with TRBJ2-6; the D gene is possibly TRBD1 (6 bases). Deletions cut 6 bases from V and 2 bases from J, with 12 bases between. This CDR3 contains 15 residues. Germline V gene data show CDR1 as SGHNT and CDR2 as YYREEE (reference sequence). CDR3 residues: CASTFAGAGANVLTF. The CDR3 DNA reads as TGTGCCAGCACCTTTGCAGGGGCTGGGGCCAACGTCCTGACTTTC.

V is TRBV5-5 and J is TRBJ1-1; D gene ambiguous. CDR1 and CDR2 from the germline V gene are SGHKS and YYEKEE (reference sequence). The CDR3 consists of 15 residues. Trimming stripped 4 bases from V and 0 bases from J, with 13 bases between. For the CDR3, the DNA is TGTGCCAGCAGCGCCCATCCGACAATGAACACTGAAGCTTTCTTT. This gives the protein CASSAHPTMNTEAFF.

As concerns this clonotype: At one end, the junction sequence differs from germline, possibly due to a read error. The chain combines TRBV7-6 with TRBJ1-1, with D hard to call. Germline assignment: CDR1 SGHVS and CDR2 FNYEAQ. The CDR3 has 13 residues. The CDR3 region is CASIFAGATEAFF. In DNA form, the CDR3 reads TGCGCCAGCATCTTCGCTGGAGCCACTGAAGCTTTCTTT.

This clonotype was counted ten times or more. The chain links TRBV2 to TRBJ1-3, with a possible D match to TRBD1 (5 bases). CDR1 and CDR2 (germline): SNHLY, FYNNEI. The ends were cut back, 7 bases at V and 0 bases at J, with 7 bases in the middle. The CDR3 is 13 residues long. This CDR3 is CASMQGSGNTIYF. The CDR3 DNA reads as TGTGCCAGCATGCAGGGCTCTGGAAACACCATATATTTT.

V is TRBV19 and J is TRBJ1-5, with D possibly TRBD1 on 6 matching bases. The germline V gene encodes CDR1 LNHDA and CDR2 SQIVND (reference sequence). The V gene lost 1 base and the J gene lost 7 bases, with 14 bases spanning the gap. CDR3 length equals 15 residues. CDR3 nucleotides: TGTGCCAGTAGTATAGCGGGGGCCGGCGGACAGCCCCAGCATTTT. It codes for CASSIAGAGGQPQHF.

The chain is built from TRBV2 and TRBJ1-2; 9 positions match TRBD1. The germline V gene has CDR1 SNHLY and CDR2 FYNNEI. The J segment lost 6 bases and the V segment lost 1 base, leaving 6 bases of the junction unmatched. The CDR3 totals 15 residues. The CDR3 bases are TGTGCCAGCAGTGAAGGGGACAGGGACGTGAATGGCTACACCTTC. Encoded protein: CASSEGDRDVNGYTF.

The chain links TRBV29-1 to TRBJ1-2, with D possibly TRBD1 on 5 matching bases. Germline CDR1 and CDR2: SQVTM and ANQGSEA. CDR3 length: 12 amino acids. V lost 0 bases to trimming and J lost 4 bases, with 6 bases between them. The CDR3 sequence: CSVEETVYGYTF. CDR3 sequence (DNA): TGCAGCGTTGAAGAGACAGTCTATGGCTACACCTTC.

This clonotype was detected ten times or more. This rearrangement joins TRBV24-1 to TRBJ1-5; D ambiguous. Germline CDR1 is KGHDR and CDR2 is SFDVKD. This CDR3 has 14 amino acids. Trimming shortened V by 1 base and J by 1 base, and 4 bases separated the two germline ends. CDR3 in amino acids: CATSDLVSNQPQHF. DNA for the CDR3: TGTGCCACCAGTGATTTAGTAAGCAATCAGCCCCAGCATTTT.

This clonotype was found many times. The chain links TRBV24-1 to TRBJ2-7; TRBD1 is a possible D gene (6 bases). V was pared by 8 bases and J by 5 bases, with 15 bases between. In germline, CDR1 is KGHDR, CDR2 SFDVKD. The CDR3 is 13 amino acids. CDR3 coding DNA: TGTGCCACCAAAACAGGGAATATGCACGAGCAGTACTTC. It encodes CATKTGNMHEQYF.